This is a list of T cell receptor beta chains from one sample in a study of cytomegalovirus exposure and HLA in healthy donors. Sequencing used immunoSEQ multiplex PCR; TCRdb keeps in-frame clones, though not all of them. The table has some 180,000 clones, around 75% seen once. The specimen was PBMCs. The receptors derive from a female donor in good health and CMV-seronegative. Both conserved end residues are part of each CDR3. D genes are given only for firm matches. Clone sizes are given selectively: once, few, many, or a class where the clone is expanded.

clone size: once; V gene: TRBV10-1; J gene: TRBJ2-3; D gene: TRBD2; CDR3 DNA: TGCGCCAGCACATCCGGCGGGAGGGCCCCAGATACGCAGTATTTT; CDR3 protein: CASTSGGRAPDTQYF
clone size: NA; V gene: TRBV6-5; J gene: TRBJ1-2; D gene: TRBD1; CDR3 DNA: TGTGCCAGCAGTTACCAGGGACAGGGGAAGGGCTACACCTTC; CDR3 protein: CASSYQGQGKGYTF
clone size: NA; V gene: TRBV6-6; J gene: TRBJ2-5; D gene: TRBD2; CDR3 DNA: TGTGCCAGCAGTTACCCTGGCGGGACTAGCGGGACCCAGTACTTC; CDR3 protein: CASSYPGGTSGTQYF
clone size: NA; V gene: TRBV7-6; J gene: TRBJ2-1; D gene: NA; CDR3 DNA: TGTGCCAGCAGCTTCAGCGGAAACAACAATGAGCAGTTCTTC; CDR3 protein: CASSFSGNNNEQFF
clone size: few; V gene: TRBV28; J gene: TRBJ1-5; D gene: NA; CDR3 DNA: TGTGCCAGCCATGGCATCCGATCTGGGCCCCAGCATTTT; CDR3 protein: CASHGIRSGPQHF
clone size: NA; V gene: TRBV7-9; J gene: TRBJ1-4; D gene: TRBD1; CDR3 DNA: TGTTCCATCCTTTTTCAGGGGGCAAATGAAAAACTGTTTTTT; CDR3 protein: CSILFQGANEKLFF
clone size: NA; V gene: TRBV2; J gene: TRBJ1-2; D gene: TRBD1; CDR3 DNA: TGTGCCAGCAGCGTTGACAGGGCCCCTCGGAGGGAGGGCTACACCTTC; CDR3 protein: CASSVDRAPRREGYTF
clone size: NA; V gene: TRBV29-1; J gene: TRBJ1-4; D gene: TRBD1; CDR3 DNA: TGCAGCGTTTTGGGACAGGGTTTTGAAAAACTGTTTTTT; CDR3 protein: CSVLGQGFEKLFF
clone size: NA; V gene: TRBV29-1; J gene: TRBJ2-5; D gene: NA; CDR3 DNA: TGCAGCGTTGTGGTTAGCCAAGAGACCCAGTACTTC; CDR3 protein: CSVVVSQETQYF
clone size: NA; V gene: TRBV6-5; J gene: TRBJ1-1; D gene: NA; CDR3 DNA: TGTGCCAGCAGTTACGCTGTTACCACAGGCGAAGCTTTCTTT; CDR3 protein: CASSYAVTTGEAFF